The clone carrying this TCR beta chain was recorded at least ten times. The data stem from a study of neurological immune-mediated disorders. Stated time point: longitudinal time-point 2. MiXCR, applied by TCRdb to the 5' RACE reads, yields one record per CDR3 protein. The top ten hold over 6.5% of the sample, which has some 80,000 distinct CDR3 sequences, 5.8% seen once. Specimen: PBMCs. This receptor was identified in a woman aged 55-70 years with multiple sclerosis.

DNA of the CDR3: TGTGCCAGCAGTGAAGCGCATTACGGTGGAGGGTCCCAAGAGACCCAGTACTTC. It specifies CASSEAHYGGGSQETQYF. The chain carries TRBV2 and TRBJ2-5; possible D gene TRBD2, 6 bases. This CDR3 comprises 18 residues. CDR1 is SNHLY, CDR2 FYNNEI, per germline. Trimming shortened V by 0 bases and J by 1 base, and 18 bases separated the two germline ends.